This TCR beta chain was identified during a study of T cell clones after liver transplantation. At the level of the study: As an antigen-independent comparator, third-party-reactive TCRbeta sequences came from pre-transplant mixed lymphocyte reactions. Patients counted as tolerant after at least one year off all immunosuppression, enzymes not exceeding twice normal. Timepoints were pre-transplant, pre-withdrawal, and after withdrawal was completed or failed.

This clone is a singleton in its sample. Sequencing used immunoSEQ multiplex PCR; TCRdb keeps in-frame clones, though not all of them. The sample consists of about 99,000 clones, 80% to 90% of them appearing once. The ends were cut back, 3 bases at V and 2 bases at J, with 9 bases in the middle. The CDR3 loop spans 14 amino acids. CDR1 SEHNR and CDR2 FQNEAQ come from the germline V gene (reference sequence). V is TRBV7-9 and J is TRBJ2-3; D gene ambiguous. The TCR comes from a human patient who received a liver transplant. The graft donor may be the source of some T cells. The sequenced sample was CD4+ T cells from blood, obtained around 4 years after liver transplant. The CDR3, as DNA: TGTGCCAGCAGCTTTACCGGTTCCACAGATACGCAGTATTTT. It codes for CASSFTGSTDTQYF.